What follows are 27 T cell receptor beta chains derived from one specimen sequenced in a study of blood T cell repertoires in COVID-19. Sequenced by immunoSEQ multiplex PCR; TCRdb stores in-frame clones only, minus some. In the table there are around 300,000 clones, around 87% of which are singletons. Sequenced sample: PBMCs or T cells enriched from blood (not recorded which). The receptors shown here come from a woman under 30 who had recovered from COVID-19.

This clone has just one count. The chain carries TRBV12-3 or TRBV12-4 and TRBJ1-1; tentatively, D is TRBD1 (6 bases). This CDR3 contains 11 residues. V was trimmed by 7 bases and J by 11 bases, leaving 14 bases between them. The CDR3 sequence is CASTWTDRAFF. CDR3 coding DNA: TGTGCCAGCACGTGGACAGACCGCGCTTTCTTT.

The chain carries TRBV18 and TRBJ1-1, with D possibly TRBD1 on 5 matching bases. Between the trimmed V and J ends, which lost 3 bases and 1 base, there was a span of 12 bases. CDR1 and CDR2 from the germline V gene are KGHSH and LQKENI. The CDR3 runs 15 residues. The DNA of the CDR3 is TGTGCCAGCTCACCGGATCGGGACTCGAACACTGAAGCTTTCTTT. This gives the protein CASSPDRDSNTEAFF.

The J gene is TRBJ1-1, the V gene TRBV3-1 (or the pseudogene TRBV3-2); D perhaps matches TRBD1 (5 bases). The CDR3 totals 14 residues. V was clipped by 1 base and J by 1 base, with 7 bases between them. The V gene's germline CDR1 is LGHDT and CDR2 YNNKEL (reference sequence). The CDR3 region has the DNA TGTGCCAGCAGCCAAGCCCAGGGGAACACTGAAGCTTTCTTT. Encoded protein: CASSQAQGNTEAFF.

The chain is built from TRBV24-1 and TRBJ2-1, with a possible D match to TRBD2 (6 bases). The CDR3 has 16 residues. Germline loops: CDR1 KGHDR, CDR2 SFDVKD. V was clipped by 7 bases and J by 0 bases, with 15 bases between them. The CDR3 DNA sequence: TGTGCCACCAGCGGATTAGCGGCAAACTCCTACAATGAGCAGTTCTTC. This codes for CATSGLAANSYNEQFF.

The chain carries TRBV5-1 and TRBJ1-1, with D possibly matching TRBD1 (5 bases). Trimming cost V 0 bases and J 2 bases, with 8 bases left between them. This CDR3 comprises 14 residues. Germline values: CDR1 SGHRS, CDR2 YFSETQ. CDR3 residues: CASSLDGGNTEAFF. DNA of the CDR3: TGCGCCAGCAGCTTGGACGGGGGTAACACTGAAGCTTTCTTT.

This clone was seen only once. The genes are TRBV4-1 and TRBJ2-7, with TRBD2 identical over 7 bases. The V segment lost 4 bases and the J segment 6 bases; nucleotides outside the gene matches: 9. The CDR3 has 14 amino acids. The germline CDR1 and CDR2 sequences are MGHRA and YSYEKL. The CDR3 is CASSPWGGSSEQYF. CDR3 nucleotide sequence: TGCGCCAGCAGCCCCTGGGGGGGATCGAGCGAGCAGTACTTC.

V usage is TRBV7-8 and J usage is TRBJ1-5; D ambiguous. Germline CDR1 and CDR2: SGHVS and FQNEAQ. This CDR3 is 15 amino acids long. Trimming shortened V by 5 bases and J by 2 bases, and 13 bases separated the two germline ends. CDR3 DNA sequence: TGTGCCAGCAGCCCCCTCGGGGTCGGCAATCAGCCCCAGCATTTT. This gives the protein CASSPLGVGNQPQHF.

J is TRBJ2-3 and V is TRBV7-8, with TRBD1 matching over 8 bases. Germline V gene sequence: CDR1 SGHVS, CDR2 FQNEAQ. The trim removed 5 bases at V and 6 bases at J, leaving 7 bases unmatched. This CDR3 spans 14 amino acids. For the CDR3, the DNA is TGTGCCAGCAGCGGAGGGACAGGTCCCGATACGCAGTATTTT. Its translation is CASSGGTGPDTQYF.

The rearrangement uses TRBV12-3 or TRBV12-4 and TRBJ2-2; no definite D call. V lost 4 bases, J lost 5 bases, and 8 bases lay in between. The CDR3 has 13 residues. This chain's CDR3 is CASSSSVTGELFF. The CDR3, as DNA: TGTGCCAGCAGTTCTAGTGTAACCGGGGAGCTGTTTTTT.

The table lists this clone with many counts. This sequence joins TRBV3-1 (or the pseudogene TRBV3-2) and TRBJ2-1; D gene uncertain. CDR3 length: 13 residues. CDR1 LGHDT and CDR2 YNNKEL come from the germline V gene (reference sequence). The ends were cut back, 4 bases at V and 4 bases at J, with 8 bases in the middle. In DNA form, the CDR3 reads TGTGCCAGCAGCCGGTACAAGTACAATGAGCAGTTCTTC. Protein: CASSRYKYNEQFF.

This chain links TRBV3-1 (or the pseudogene TRBV3-2) with TRBJ1-2, with 9 bases identical to TRBD1. There are 16 residues in the CDR3. Germline assignment: CDR1 LGHDT and CDR2 YNNKEL (reference sequence). The trim removed 4 bases at V and 4 bases at J, leaving 10 bases unmatched. CDR3 sequence reads: CASSPRTGVKSYGYTF. The CDR3, as DNA: TGTGCCAGCAGCCCCCGGACAGGGGTAAAAAGCTATGGCTACACCTTC.

The rearrangement joins TRBV5-6 to TRBJ2-3, with 13 bases identical to TRBD2. Germline V CDR1 and CDR2: SGHDT, YYEEEE. The CDR3 runs 18 residues. The J segment lost 0 bases and the V segment lost 1 base, leaving 5 bases of the junction unmatched. The CDR3 region is CASSLTSGGVPSTDTQYF. The CDR3 nucleotides are TGTGCCAGCAGCTTGACTAGCGGGGGGGTTCCTAGCACAGATACGCAGTATTTT. Supplemented by reference TRBV5-6 and TRBJ2-3, the full variable domain reads DAGVTQSPTHLIKTRGQQVTLRCSPKSGHDTVSWYQQALGQGPQFIFQYYEEEERQRGNFPDRFSGHQFPNYSSELNVNALLLGDSALYLCASSLTSGGVPSTDTQYFGPGTRLTVL.

The chain is built from TRBV12-3 or TRBV12-4 and TRBJ2-4; perhaps TRBD1 as D (6 bases). CDR3 length: 13 amino acids. V shed 2 bases and J shed 5 bases, with 7 bases lying between them. CDR3 sequence reads: CASSLNRENIQYF. The CDR3 bases are TGTGCCAGCAGTTTAAACAGGGAAAACATTCAGTACTTC.

The chain carries TRBV5-1 and TRBJ1-4, with a tentative D call TRBD1 (5 bases). The V gene lost 3 bases and the J gene lost 7 bases, with 16 bases spanning the gap. From germline, CDR1 is SGHRS and CDR2 YFSETQ. The length of the CDR3 is 15 residues. CDR3 region: CASSWAGTGGEKLFF. The CDR3 DNA follows: TGCGCCAGCAGCTGGGCGGGGACCGGGGGTGAAAAACTGTTTTTT. The full variable domain, its missing parts supplied by reference TRBV5-1 and TRBJ1-4, is KAGVTQTPRYLIKTRGQQVTLSCSPISGHRSVSWYQQTPGQGLQFLFEYFSETQRNKGNFPGRFSGRQFSNSRSEMNVSTLELGDSALYLCASSWAGTGGEKLFFGSGTQLSVL.

This sequence joins TRBV5-1 and TRBJ2-3, with TRBD2 identical over 8 bases. Per the germline V gene, CDR1 is SGHRS and CDR2 is YFSETQ. J gave up 2 bases and V 5 bases, and 16 bases lay outside the gene matches. This CDR3 comprises 18 residues. The CDR3 DNA sequence: TGCGCCAGCAGTAATCCCCCAGTAGCGGGGAGGAACACAGATACGCAGTATTTT. Its translation is CASSNPPVAGRNTDTQYF.

The V call is TRBV19, the J call TRBJ1-6; a weak D match, TRBD1 (5 bases). The V end was cut by 1 base, the J end by 9 bases, with 13 bases between. The CDR3 runs 15 residues. CDR1 is LNHDA, CDR2 SQIVND, per germline (reference sequence). The CDR3 region has the DNA TGTGCCAGTAGTATAGTCGGCAGGGCAAGTTCACCCCTCCACTTT. As protein: CASSIVGRASSPLHF.

This chain joins TRBV28 and TRBJ2-1, with TRBD2 identical over 11 bases. The CDR3 sequence is 15 residues long. Looked up from germline, CDR1 is MDHEN and CDR2 is SYDVKM. After removal of 5 bases from V and 4 bases from J, the junction contained 4 bases not matched to a gene. CDR3: CASSDLAGGYNEQFF. CDR3 DNA sequence: TGTGCCAGCAGTGATCTAGCGGGGGGATACAATGAGCAGTTCTTC.

The chain employs TRBV10-1 and TRBJ1-4; 8 nucleotides line up with TRBD1. V was pared by 3 bases and J by 8 bases, with 8 bases of the junction left unmatched. Per the germline V gene, CDR1 is WNHNN and CDR2 is SYGVQD (reference sequence). The CDR3 sequence is 15 residues long. The CDR3 DNA reads as TGCGCCAGCAGTGACCCTGGACAGGGAGGAGAAAAACTGTTTTTT. Translating gives CASSDPGQGGEKLFF.

This clone has a single count. This chain links TRBV10-2 with TRBJ2-7; D is possibly TRBD1 (5 bases). The CDR3 extends over 13 amino acids. The V end was cut by 3 bases, the J end by 1 base, with 7 bases between. The germline V gene has CDR1 WSHSY and CDR2 SAAADI. The CDR3: CASSDRVSYEQYF. CDR3 DNA sequence: TGCGCCAGCAGTGACAGGGTGTCCTACGAGCAGTACTTC.

The chain links TRBV11-2 to TRBJ1-3; D perhaps matches TRBD1 (5 bases). This CDR3 comprises 15 residues. CDR1 is SGHAT, CDR2 FQNNGV, per germline. Trimming stripped 4 bases from V and 2 bases from J, with 12 bases between. The CDR3 loop is CASSSSGGTGNTIYF. In DNA form, the CDR3 reads TGTGCCAGCAGCTCGTCCGGGGGTACTGGAAACACCATATATTTT.

The rearrangement uses TRBV24-1 and TRBJ1-5; D remains unclear. Germline loops: CDR1 KGHDR, CDR2 SFDVKD. The CDR3 consists of 15 residues. Trimming stripped 9 bases from V and 0 bases from J, with 14 bases between. The CDR3 protein is CATPPRVYSNQPQHF. CDR3 bases: TGTGCCACCCCACCCCGGGTTTATAGCAATCAGCCCCAGCATTTT.

V and J are TRBV27 and TRBJ1-6; no clear D. The V gene lost 5 bases and the J gene lost 7 bases, with 9 bases spanning the gap. Germline CDR1 reads MNHEY; CDR2 reads SMNVEV (reference sequence). The CDR3 extends over 13 amino acids. As DNA, the CDR3 is TGTGCCAGCAGTCCCCGCGGGAATTCACCCCTCCACTTT. It yields the protein CASSPRGNSPLHF.

This clone was seen only a few times. This chain connects TRBV4-2 to TRBJ1-6; 9 positions agree with TRBD1. The V and J ends lost 6 bases and 9 bases, in that order; junction bases with no gene match: 15. Germline values: CDR1 LGHNA, CDR2 YNFKEQ. This CDR3 has 17 residues. The CDR3 protein is CASSYGGGTGFSSPLHF. The CDR3 region has the DNA TGTGCCAGCAGTTATGGAGGCGGGACAGGGTTTAGTTCACCCCTCCACTTT.

V is TRBV7-2 and J is TRBJ2-5, with TRBD2 matching over 7 bases. This CDR3 is 16 amino acids long. The V and J ends lost 5 bases and 0 bases, in that order; junction bases with no gene match: 9. Germline CDR1 reads SGHTA; CDR2 reads FQGNSA. The CDR3 DNA is TGTGCCAGCAGCATCAGACTAGCAGCTTACCAAGAGACCCAGTACTTC. This gives the protein CASSIRLAAYQETQYF. The full variable domain, rest sourced from reference TRBV7-2 and TRBJ2-5, is GAGVSQSPSNKVTEKGKDVELRCDPISGHTALYWYRQSLGQGLEFLIYFQGNSAPDKSGLPSDRFSAERTGGSVSTLTIQRTQQEDSAVYLCASSIRLAAYQETQYFGPGTRLLVL.

A remark on this clone: Other DNA sequences of this sample code for an identical CDR3. The genes are TRBV28 and TRBJ1-5; a weak D match, TRBD1 (5 bases). The CDR3 length is 14 residues. V lost 5 bases and J 2 bases, leaving 10 bases between the germline ends. CDR1 and CDR2 (germline): MDHEN, SYDVKM. CDR3 loop: CASSLGGGNQPQHF. The CDR3 bases are TGTGCCAGCAGTCTTGGGGGGGGCAATCAGCCCCAGCATTTT.

This chain connects TRBV5-6 to TRBJ1-2; 11 nucleotides line up with TRBD1. Germline V gives CDR1 SGHDT, CDR2 YYEEEE. V was clipped by 4 bases and J by 3 bases; unmatched bases: 11. There are 17 residues in the CDR3. The chain's CDR3 is CASSRGQGVVSDYGYTF. The CDR3, as DNA: TGTGCCAGCAGCCGGGGACAGGGGGTTGTGTCGGACTATGGCTACACCTTC.

This chain links TRBV11-2 with TRBJ2-7, with 8 positions matching TRBD1. Germline trimming cut 6 bases from V and 2 bases from J; bases unmatched to any gene: 9. Germline values: CDR1 SGHAT, CDR2 FQNNGV. This CDR3 spans 15 amino acids. The CDR3, as DNA: TGTGCCAGCAGTTACCATCGGACAGGGACCTACGAGCAGTACTTC. Its translation: CASSYHRTGTYEQYF.